This T cell receptor beta chain was profiled in a study of T cells in localized non-small cell lung cancer. Points from the study as a whole: In adjacent lung appeared a median 57 of the top 100 tumor clones. Higher T cell density in the blood was associated with longer overall survival, whereas higher adjacent-lung clonality associated with shorter survival.

A word on this clone: No antigen is known for it.

Germline V gene data show CDR1 as SGHRS and CDR2 as YFSETQ. The CDR3 spans 14 residues. The germline V and J ends were trimmed by 0 bases and 6 bases, with 10 bases remaining between them. Produced via immunoSEQ multiplex PCR; TCRdb's table is partial and in-frame only. The sample holds thousands of clones, 15% to 20% seen once. J is TRBJ2-1 and V is TRBV5-1, with D possibly matching TRBD2 (6 bases). This TCR was recovered from a woman aged 40-70 years with stage III squamous cell lung carcinoma. Material: lung tumor tissue, obtained before any cancer treatment. In DNA form, the CDR3 reads TGCGCCAGCAGCTTGGGGCGGGATGGCAATGAGCAGTTCTTC. As protein: CASSLGRDGNEQFF.